The sequence of this TCR beta chain was determined in a study of T cells expressing NK-cell markers. Overall study context: All TCR beta repertoires analysed originated from sorted CD3+CD56+NKG2C+, CD3+CD56+NKG2C- and CD3+CD56-NKG2C+ T cells. One of the eight sequenced donors was seronegative, whereas the other seven were HCMV-seropositive.

TCRdb derives one entry per CDR3 protein from the 5' RACE reads, leaving out DNA. This table lists hundreds of thousands of distinct CDR3 sequences. The CDR3 extends over 14 amino acids. The germline V gene encodes CDR1 SGHRS and CDR2 YFSETQ. The sequence was collected from a woman aged 18-70 years in good health. Sequenced material: blood T cells: a sorted CD56 or NKG2C T cell subset, CD4+ or CD8+ T cells, or bulk PBMC T cells (not recorded which). The chain combines TRBV5-1 with TRBJ2-5; checking the TCRdb D call of TRBD2 is not possible without DNA. The CDR3 loop is CASSADGTGETQYF.